This T cell receptor (beta chain) was captured in a study of regulatory T cells in long-lasting Graves disease. Broader study findings: Graves' patients with persistent disease showed TCR diversity lower than patients newly diagnosed.

Germline V gives CDR1 SNHLY, CDR2 FYNNEI. This CDR3 comprises 12 residues. The sample's time point: newly diagnosed GD, antithyroid drugs for less than 3 months. The TCR library used RNA extracted from PBMCs. Patients came from an endocrinology department in Xi'an, China. Tubes containing EDTA received 8 to 9.5 milliliters of drawn peripheral blood. Building the TCR beta libraries relied on iRepertoire HTBI primers, and CDR3 regions underwent Arm-PCR. TCRdb re-called the multiplex PCR reads through MiXCR, storing one row per CDR3 protein. Altogether fewer than 650,000 distinct CDR3 sequences are present, 15% to 20% being singletons, with the ten largest covering 15% to 20%. This clonotype appeared a few times. Its specificity is unknown. The germline gene is not matched at one end of the junction; a read error may be the cause. This sample also appeared in a second study, on T cells in Graves' hyperthyroidism and ophthalmopathy. That study adds: The majority of expanded thyroid clonotypes above 0.001 also appeared in blood.

The rearrangement links TRBV2 to TRBJ2-7; D possibly corresponds to TRBD2 (6 bases). This sequence was found in a young woman with Graves disease. The sequencing here drew on peripheral blood mononuclear cells (PBMCs), taken at new diagnosis, from a patient treated with antithyroid drugs. Here the CDR3 DNA reads TGTGCCAGCGGGGGACTGTCCTACGAGCAATACTTC. Its protein is CASGGLSYEQYF. Supplemented by reference TRBV2 and TRBJ2-7, the full variable domain reads EPEVTQTPSHQVTQMGQEVILRCVPISNHLYFYWYRQILGQKVEFLVSFYNNEISEKSEIFDDQFSVERPDGSNFTLKIRSTKLEDSAMYFCASGGLSYEQYFGPGTRLTVT.